Sequencing of this T cell receptor beta chain was carried out in a study of naive and memory T cell subsets. The beta constant-region primer was an equimolar mix of two oligonucleotides covering TRBC1 and TRBC2. A 12-nucleotide UMI and the SP2 primer were added to the cDNA 3' end by oligonucleotide ligation. Via MiXCR, TCRdb re-called the UMI-ligation and nested PCR reads, giving one row per CDR3 protein. The sample carries 25,000 to 30,000 distinct CDR3 sequences, about 10% recorded once. In its sample, this clonotype was seen a few times. The sequence was obtained from a human donor in good health. The sequenced sample consisted of effector memory CD4+ T cells from blood. As to subset: effector memory, CD45RA- CD27-.

The CDR3 region has the DNA TGCAGTGCTAGAGATCGACGGGGACAAGAGACCCAGTACTTC. Its translation: CSARDRRGQETQYF. This sequence joins TRBV20-1 and TRBJ2-5; D is perhaps TRBD2 (5 bases). Germline CDR1 DFQATT, CDR2 SNEGSKA (reference sequence). The length of the CDR3 is 14 residues. Between the trimmed V and J ends, which lost 0 bases and 2 bases, there was a span of 10 bases.